Following are 29 T cell receptor beta chains from one sample sequenced in a study of early T cells in non-severe SARS-CoV-2 infection. TCRdb reprocessed the 5' RACE reads with MiXCR, giving one entry per CDR3 protein. The data contain about 68,000 distinct CDR3 sequences, roughly 10% of them singletons. The sequencing input was whole blood. These receptors came from an adult who was a healthcare worker with PCR-confirmed SARS-CoV-2 infection or an uninfected control (not recorded which).

V is TRBV10-3 and J is TRBJ2-3; 8 bases line up with TRBD2. Germline values: CDR1 ENHRY, CDR2 SYGVKD. Trimming removed 10 bases from V and 5 bases from J; junction bases left unmatched: 11. CDR3 length: 14 residues. The CDR3 coding sequence is TGTGCCACGTCTCCGGGACTAGTGGGAGATACGCAGTATTTT. Amino acid sequence: CATSPGLVGDTQYF.

The rearrangement joins TRBV12-3 or TRBV12-4 to TRBJ2-1; D remains unclear. The CDR3 has 14 residues. V lost 8 bases to trimming and J lost 1 base, with 12 bases between them. The CDR3 coding sequence is TGTGCCAGCGATAGACGAACTTCCTACAATGAGCAGTTCTTC. Translated, it gives CASDRRTSYNEQFF.

This clonotype has a count of ten or more. This rearrangement joins TRBV2 to TRBJ1-2; D may be TRBD1 (5 bases). This CDR3 has 14 amino acids. Germline V gives CDR1 SNHLY, CDR2 FYNNEI. V lost 6 bases and J 5 bases, leaving 16 bases between the germline ends. CDR3 residues: CASRLGGVNYGYTF. CDR3 sequence (DNA): TGTGCCAGCAGGTTGGGGGGGGTAAATTATGGCTACACCTTC.

Only a few counts were recorded for this clonotype. V is TRBV11-2 and J is TRBJ2-7; D remains ambiguous. Germline V gene sequence: CDR1 SGHAT, CDR2 FQNNGV. V shed 1 base and J shed 2 bases, with 9 bases lying between them. This CDR3 is 14 amino acids long. The CDR3 DNA sequence: TGTGCCAGCAGCTTAGTGTCCAGGACCTACGAGCAGTACTTC. This encodes CASSLVSRTYEQYF.

V is TRBV3-1 and J is TRBJ2-7; D gene ambiguous. The CDR3 sequence is 11 residues long. Germline V gene data show CDR1 as LGHDT and CDR2 as YNNKEL (reference sequence). Trimming left V 0 bases short and J 6 bases short, with 3 bases between. Here the CDR3 reads CASSQEGEQYF. DNA for the CDR3: TGTGCCAGCAGCCAAGAAGGCGAGCAGTACTTC.

There are many counts of this clonotype. The chain couples TRBV5-4 to TRBJ2-3; tentatively, D is TRBD2 (5 bases). In germline, CDR1 is SGHNT, CDR2 YYREEE (reference sequence). This CDR3 has 15 residues. Trimming removed 0 bases at V and 0 bases at J, with 8 bases between. The CDR3: CASSLDEGSTDTQYF. The CDR3 DNA reads as TGTGCCAGCAGCTTGGATGAGGGTAGCACAGATACGCAGTATTTT.

This clonotype was observed many times. J is TRBJ2-7 and V is TRBV10-3, with D unclear. The length of the CDR3 is 13 residues. V was cut by 3 bases and J by 9 bases, with 15 bases left in between. Per germline, CDR1 ENHRY and CDR2 SYGVKD. The CDR3 DNA reads as TGTGCCATCAGTGACTCGACTCGTGCCTTGCAGTACTTC. This codes for CAISDSTRALQYF.

This clonotype was observed a handful of times. The rearrangement uses TRBV15 and TRBJ2-7, with D possibly TRBD1 on 6 matching bases. The CDR3 is 14 amino acids. CDR1 is LNHNV and CDR2 is YYDKDF in the germline V gene (reference sequence). The V gene lost 3 bases and the J gene lost 0 bases, with 9 bases spanning the gap. This chain's CDR3 is CATSSRGSSYEQYF. CDR3 nucleotides: TGTGCCACCAGCAGTAGGGGGAGCTCCTACGAGCAGTACTTC.

This sequence joins TRBV11-2 and TRBJ2-7; no clear D. The CDR3 sequence is 12 residues long. V was trimmed by 3 bases and J by 3 bases, leaving 6 bases between them. The germline CDR1 and CDR2 sequences are SGHAT and FQNNGV. CDR3 sequence (DNA): TGTGCCAGCAGCTTTCCCAGCTACGAGCAGTACTTC. Encoded protein: CASSFPSYEQYF.

This clonotype was recorded a few times. The chain recombines TRBV20-1 with TRBJ2-1; 8 bases fit TRBD1. Germline V gene data show CDR1 as DFQATT and CDR2 as SNEGSKA (reference sequence). There are 15 residues in the CDR3. The CDR3 spells CRVLTGTGIYNEQFF. The DNA for the CDR3 is TGCAGGGTTCTCACCGGGACAGGAATCTACAATGAGCAGTTCTTC.

The sample holds many counts of this clonotype. This rearrangement joins TRBV12-3 or TRBV12-4 to TRBJ2-1, with 8 bases that match TRBD2. V was pared by 7 bases and J by 7 bases, with 12 bases of the junction left unmatched. This CDR3 region has 15 residues. Written as DNA, the CDR3 is TGTGCCAGCATGAGGCCTAGCGGGTTTGTGAATGAGCAGTTCTTC. This encodes CASMRPSGFVNEQFF.

This clonotype was seen at least ten times. The rearrangement uses TRBV11-2 and TRBJ1-6, with D unclear. This CDR3 contains 13 residues. Trimming stripped 0 bases from V and 7 bases from J, with 4 bases between. Germline loops: CDR1 SGHAT, CDR2 FQNNGV. DNA for the CDR3: TGTGCCAGCAGCTTAGACAGGAATTCACCCCTCCACTTT. Protein sequence: CASSLDRNSPLHF.

Only a few counts were recorded for this clonotype. The chain is built from TRBV11-3 and TRBJ2-7; D is perhaps TRBD2 (6 bases). The germline gives CDR1 SGHNT, CDR2 YENEEA. This CDR3 contains 16 residues. The V end was cut by 2 bases, the J end by 2 bases, with 16 bases between. CDR3: CASSLTAGSPPYEQYF. The CDR3 bases are TGTGCCAGCAGCTTAACCGCGGGGAGCCCCCCCTACGAGCAGTACTTC.

The chain couples TRBV25-1 to TRBJ1-3; D call uncertain. The CDR3 is made up of 13 amino acids. Trimming shortened V by 3 bases and J by 3 bases, and 6 bases separated the two germline ends. Germline-derived CDR1 and CDR2 are MGHDK and SYGVNS. CDR3 nucleotides: TGTGCCAGCAGTGAGGGTATTGGAAACACCATATATTTT. Translated, it gives CASSEGIGNTIYF.

This sequence joins TRBV20-1 and TRBJ1-3, with TRBD1 as a possible D gene (5 bases). V dropped 3 bases and J dropped 1 base, with 13 bases sitting between them. Germline values: CDR1 DFQATT, CDR2 SNEGSKA (reference sequence). The CDR3 is 15 amino acids. The CDR3 DNA reads as TGCAGTGCTAGGGACCCACGGGGGTCTGGAAACACCATATATTTT. It yields the protein CSARDPRGSGNTIYF.

This clonotype was picked up many times. This chain connects TRBV12-3 or TRBV12-4 to TRBJ1-6, with D tentatively TRBD1 (6 bases). V was shortened by 5 bases and J by 9 bases, with 8 bases between the two germline ends. CDR3 length: 12 amino acids. CDR3 residues: CASSRQASPLHF. CDR3 nucleotide sequence: TGTGCCAGCAGTCGACAGGCTTCACCCCTCCACTTT.

This clonotype appeared a few times. The V call is TRBV3-1, the J call TRBJ2-3; 13 bases are a match to TRBD2. This CDR3 spans 16 amino acids. The V gene's germline CDR1 is LGHDT and CDR2 YNNKEL (reference sequence). J lost 7 bases, V lost 1 base, and 5 bases had no gene match. The CDR3 nucleotides are TGTGCCAGCAGCCAAGTGGGGACTAGCGGGACCCATACGCAGTATTTT. It codes for CASSQVGTSGTHTQYF.

In its sample, this clonotype was seen many times. The genes are TRBV12-3 or TRBV12-4 and TRBJ1-3; D is undetermined. V gave up 5 bases and J gave up 4 bases, with 12 bases separating them. The length of the CDR3 is 14 residues. For the CDR3, the DNA is TGTGCCAGCAGTCTAACGGCTTCCGGAAACACCATATATTTT. Protein: CASSLTASGNTIYF.

This sequence joins TRBV7-9 and TRBJ2-7; a possible D gene is TRBD1 (5 bases). The CDR3 runs 13 residues. The germline V gene encodes CDR1 SEHNR and CDR2 FQNEAQ (reference sequence). Deletions cut 4 bases from V and 3 bases from J, with 10 bases between. CDR3 nucleotides: TGTGCCAGCAGCTCACGACAGTACTACGAGCAGTACTTC. Translation gives CASSSRQYYEQYF.

This clonotype was picked up many times. CDR3 sequence: CASKESVGEQYF. Here the CDR3 DNA reads TGTGCCAGCAAGGAGAGCGTGGGGGAGCAGTACTTC. V is TRBV2 and J is TRBJ2-7; D gene unclear. With 7 bases removed from V and 7 bases from J, the gap between germline ends came to 14 bases. CDR3 size: 12 residues. Per the germline V gene, CDR1 is SNHLY and CDR2 is FYNNEI. The variable domain in full, completed from reference TRBV2 and TRBJ2-7, reads EPEVTQTPSHQVTQMGQEVILRCVPISNHLYFYWYRQILGQKVEFLVSFYNNEISEKSEIFDDQFSVERPDGSNFTLKIRSTKLEDSAMYFCASKESVGEQYFGPGTRLTVT.

This clonotype has just a few counts. The chain couples TRBV11-2 to TRBJ1-1; unclear D gene. With 4 bases removed from V and 4 bases from J, the gap between germline ends came to 10 bases. Germline CDR1 reads SGHAT; CDR2 reads FQNNGV. The CDR3 sequence is 13 residues long. CDR3 loop: CASSSRWATEAFF. CDR3 bases: TGTGCCAGCAGCTCACGGTGGGCCACTGAAGCTTTCTTT. Variable domain in full (rest from reference TRBV11-2 and TRBJ1-1): EAGVAQSPRYKIIEKRQSVAFWCNPISGHATLYWYQQILGQGPKLLIQFQNNGVVDDSQLPKDRFSAERLKGVDSTLKIQPAKLEDSAVYLCASSSRWATEAFFGQGTRLTVV.

This clonotype was picked up many times. CDR3: CASSSGLAGGWSEQYF. CDR3 bases: TGTGCCAGCAGCTCGGGACTAGCGGGAGGATGGAGCGAGCAGTACTTC. The genes are TRBV5-5 and TRBJ2-7; the match to TRBD2 covers 15 bases. The CDR3 extends over 16 amino acids. Germline lookup yields CDR1 SGHKS and CDR2 YYEKEE (reference sequence). With V trimmed by 3 bases and J by 6 bases, 7 bases remained unmatched.

This clonotype has a count of ten or more. The chain carries TRBV6-6 and TRBJ2-6; D remains ambiguous. The CDR3 contains 15 residues. Between the trimmed V and J ends, which lost 6 bases and 3 bases, there was a span of 12 bases. Germline V gives CDR1 MNHNY, CDR2 SVGAGI (reference sequence). The CDR3 bases are TGTGCCAGCAGCCCGGAGCAGTTTGGGGCCAACGTCCTGACTTTC. This translates into CASSPEQFGANVLTF.

This clonotype came up many times. V is TRBV12-3 or TRBV12-4 and J is TRBJ2-4; D perhaps matches TRBD2 (5 bases). The CDR3 is 14 amino acids. The V gene lost 6 bases and the J gene lost 4 bases, with 13 bases spanning the gap. CDR3 DNA: TGTGCCAGCAGGACGGACGGCGGGAAAAACATTCAGTACTTC. This codes for CASRTDGGKNIQYF.

The chain is built from TRBV12-3 or TRBV12-4 and TRBJ2-3; D gene uncertain. V shed 8 bases and J shed 9 bases, with 18 bases lying between them. CDR3 length: 13 amino acids. CDR3 nucleotide sequence: TGTGCCAGCGGCCCCCGGGCCCCTGGGACGCAGTATTTT. It yields the protein CASGPRAPGTQYF.

This clonotype was seen a handful of times. CDR3 residues: CATRGGMGNEQFF. CDR3 nucleotides: TGTGCCACCAGAGGCGGGATGGGGAATGAGCAGTTCTTC. The rearrangement links TRBV24-1 to TRBJ2-1, with D possibly being TRBD2 (6 bases). The V gene lost 7 bases and the J gene lost 7 bases, with 13 bases spanning the gap. The CDR3 is made up of 13 amino acids. The V gene's germline CDR1 is KGHDR and CDR2 SFDVKD.

This clonotype was seen a handful of times. V gene TRBV28 combines with J gene TRBJ2-7; D might be TRBD2 (5 bases). The germline V and J ends were trimmed by 5 bases and 4 bases, with 15 bases remaining between them. CDR3 length equals 14 residues. CDR1 MDHEN and CDR2 SYDVKM come from the germline V gene. The CDR3 here is CASSEVGVSYEQYF. Here the CDR3 DNA reads TGTGCCAGCAGTGAGGTCGGGGTTTCTTACGAGCAGTACTTC.

This clonotype was seen many times. The chain uses TRBV10-3 and TRBJ1-2, with no clear D. Trimming pared 4 bases from V and 0 bases from J, leaving 12 bases between. This CDR3 has 15 amino acids. CDR1 and CDR2 (germline): ENHRY, SYGVKD. CDR3 protein: CAISGGDGANYGYTF. The CDR3 nucleotides are TGTGCCATCAGTGGGGGAGATGGAGCTAACTATGGCTACACCTTC.

The chain is built from TRBV5-4 and TRBJ2-5; no definite D call. V gave up 4 bases and J gave up 4 bases, with 11 bases separating them. This CDR3 region has 13 residues. The V gene's germline CDR1 is SGHNT and CDR2 YYREEE (reference sequence). The CDR3 DNA is TGTGCCAGCAGCGCCTCGCCCTTAGAGACCCAGTACTTC. Residues: CASSASPLETQYF.